Sequencing of this T cell receptor beta chain was carried out in a study of blood T cell repertoires in COVID-19. This clone was seen a few times. Using immunoSEQ multiplex PCR, the repertoire was profiled, and TCRdb retains in-frame clones only, with some absent. The data show about 150,000 clones, roughly 80% seen once. Per the germline V gene, CDR1 is DFQATT and CDR2 is SNEGSKA (reference sequence). The V and J ends lost 6 bases and 5 bases respectively, with 9 bases between them. This CDR3 has 11 amino acids. This receptor was identified in a woman of 80 years or more with acute or convalescent COVID-19. V is TRBV20-1 and J is TRBJ2-3; no definite D call. The sample taken for sequencing was peripheral blood. The CDR3 DNA follows: TGCAGTGCCACTCTAGAAGATACGCAGTATTTT. Translation: CSATLEDTQYF.